This is a list of T cell receptor beta chains from one sample in a study of Graves' ophthalmopathy and Graves' hyperthyroidism. TCRdb reanalysed the multiplex PCR reads using MiXCR and keeps one entry per CDR3 protein. The sample has about 480,000 distinct CDR3 sequences, 14% seen once. Material: blood. The receptors here all came from a woman aged 25-40 years with Graves' ophthalmopathy. Both conserved end residues are part of each CDR3. The D gene is left open where the match is weak. Size is omitted from some rows. Given values are once, few, many or a class for expanded clones.

v_gene	j_gene	abundance	d_gene	CDR3aa	CDR3nt
TRBV29-1	TRBJ2-7	many	NA	CSVEDRGGHSYEQYF	TGCAGCGTTGAGGATCGCGGGGGCCACTCCTACGAGCAGTACTTC
TRBV12-3/TRBV12-4	TRBJ1-5	NA	NA	CAISTADQPQHF	TGTGCCATCTCGACTGCAGATCAGCCCCAGCATTTT
TRBV12-5	TRBJ2-5	NA	NA	CASGLHAGRLQETQYF	TGTGCTAGTGGTTTGCATGCGGGGAGGCTCCAAGAGACCCAGTACTTC
TRBV7-3	TRBJ2-5	many	TRBD1	CASSAGTGGTQYF	TGTGCCAGCAGCGCTGGGACAGGGGGGACCCAGTACTTC
TRBV12-3/TRBV12-4	TRBJ1-1	many	NA	CASSLGVSPSAFF	TGTGCCAGCAGTTTAGGTGTCTCCCCGAGTGCTTTCTTT
TRBV12-3/TRBV12-4	TRBJ1-1	few	NA	CASSLGLTNTESFF	TGTGCCAGCAGTTTAGGCCTAACTAACACTGAATCTTTCTTT
TRBV12-3/TRBV12-4	TRBJ1-5	many	NA	CASSFAANSNQPQHF	TGTGCCAGCAGTTTCGCCGCCAATAGCAATCAGCCCCAGCATTTT
TRBV7-9	TRBJ2-7	NA	NA	CASSRVGEAYEQYF	TGTGCCAGCAGTCGGGTAGGGGAAGCCTACGAGCAGTACTTC
TRBV7-8	TRBJ1-1	many	NA	CASSLAKGVPMNTEAFF	TGTGCCAGCAGCTTAGCAAAGGGGGTCCCGATGAACACTGAAGCTTTCTTT
TRBV6-1	TRBJ1-1	many	NA	CASSERDPAEAFF	TGTGCCAGCAGTGAGAGGGACCCGGCTGAAGCTTTCTTT
TRBV7-3	TRBJ1-1	many	NA	CASSLDRTSTEAFF	TGTGCCAGCAGCTTAGACAGGACCTCCACTGAAGCTTTCTTT
TRBV6-5	TRBJ1-2	many	NA	CASSETNYGYTF	TGTGCCAGCTCAGAGACAAACTATGGCTACACCTTC
TRBV6-1	TRBJ1-2	many	NA	CASSEAWTYGYTF	TGTGCCAGCAGTGAAGCCTGGACCTATGGCTACACCTTC
TRBV12-3/TRBV12-4	TRBJ1-6	many	NA	CASTNPNSPLHF	TGTGCCAGCACTAACCCAAATTCACCCCTCCACTTT
TRBV27	TRBJ1-5	many	NA	CASSFMGGRNQPQHF	TGTGCCAGCAGTTTCATGGGGGGGAGGAATCAGCCCCAGCATTTT
TRBV6-1	TRBJ2-7	many	TRBD1	CASSKGQGYNEQYF	TGTGCCAGCAGTAAAGGACAGGGTTACAACGAGCAGTACTTC
TRBV12-3/TRBV12-4	TRBJ1-5	few	NA	CASSLDSTYNQPQHF	TGTGCCAGCAGTTTGGACAGTACCTACAATCAGCCCCAGCATTTT
TRBV19	TRBJ1-2	many	TRBD1	CASSLPGQGNYGYTF	TGTGCCAGTAGTCTTCCGGGACAGGGGAACTATGGCTACACCTTC
TRBV12-3/TRBV12-4	TRBJ2-5	many	TRBD1	CASSLAGTDQETQYF	TGTGCCAGCAGTTTAGCTGGGACAGACCAAGAGACCCAGTACTTC
TRBV6-5	TRBJ2-7	many	NA	CASSYSYSTYEQYF	TGTGCCAGCAGTTATTCCTATAGCACCTACGAGCAGTACTTC
TRBV11-3	TRBJ2-4	NA	NA	CASSSRQPGIKYF	TGTGCCAGCAGCTCAAGACAGCCGGGCATTAAGTACTTC
TRBV9	TRBJ2-3	many	NA	CASEGLSGTQYF	TGTGCCAGCGAGGGACTCTCCGGTACGCAGTATTTT
TRBV20-1	TRBJ2-5	NA	NA	CSAKGRGQTQYF	TGCAGTGCCAAAGGGCGGGGCCAGACCCAGTACTTC
TRBV30	TRBJ2-2	many	TRBD2	CAFLAENTGELFF	TGTGCCTTCCTAGCGGAGAACACCGGGGAGCTGTTTTTT
TRBV6-4	TRBJ1-1	many	NA	CATPLGDTEAFF	TGTGCCACCCCTTTGGGTGACACTGAAGCTTTCTTT
TRBV27	TRBJ2-7	many	TRBD2	CASSLDGLADYEQYF	TGTGCCAGCAGTTTGGACGGACTAGCGGACTACGAGCAGTACTTC
TRBV28	TRBJ1-5	many	NA	CASSLWGASQPQHF	TGTGCCAGCAGTTTATGGGGGGCGTCACAGCCCCAGCATTTT
TRBV13	TRBJ2-7	many	TRBD1	CASSSHGTGSYEQYF	TGTGCCAGCAGCTCTCACGGGACAGGGTCCTACGAGCAGTACTTC
TRBV27	TRBJ1-6	many	NA	CASSLGFVGSPLHF	TGTGCCAGCAGTTTGGGTTTCGTCGGCTCACCCCTCCACTTT
TRBV12-3/TRBV12-4	TRBJ2-7	many	TRBD2	CASSLALGGVSYEQYF	TGTGCCAGCAGTTTAGCGCTCGGGGGGGTCTCCTACGAGCAGTACTTC
TRBV2	TRBJ2-7	many	NA	CASRGSGRVHEQYF	TGTGCCAGCAGGGGGAGCGGGCGGGTCCACGAGCAGTACTTC
TRBV20-1	TRBJ2-7	many	TRBD2	CSARPLREYYEQYF	TGCAGTGCTAGGCCCTTGCGGGAGTACTACGAGCAGTACTTC
TRBV4-1	TRBJ1-1	many	NA	CASSQPDRLNTEAFF	TGCGCCAGCAGCCAGCCCGACAGGTTGAACACTGAAGCTTTCTTT
TRBV2	TRBJ2-7	few	NA	CASRKTDSSYEQYF	TGTGCCAGCAGGAAGACGGACTCTTCCTACGAGCAGTACTTC
TRBV20-1	TRBJ1-2	many	TRBD1	CSAESDRGYYGYTF	TGCAGTGCTGAGTCGGACAGGGGGTACTATGGCTACACCTTC
TRBV28	TRBJ2-7	many	TRBD1	CASSFSHFGDRVTYEQYF	TGTGCCAGCAGTTTTAGTCATTTCGGGGACAGGGTAACCTACGAGCAGTACTTC
TRBV6-5	TRBJ2-5	many	TRBD2	CASSYFSGRGETQYF	TGTGCCAGCAGTTACTTTAGCGGGAGGGGAGAGACCCAGTACTTC
TRBV11-3	TRBJ2-7	many	NA	CASSPGRSSAYEQYF	TGTGCCAGCAGCCCAGGAAGGTCTAGCGCCTACGAGCAGTACTTC
TRBV19	TRBJ2-2	many	NA	CASSIVQGAGELFF	TGTGCCAGTAGTATTGTACAGGGAGCCGGGGAGCTGTTTTTT
TRBV5-1	TRBJ2-2	many	TRBD1	CASTRQGTGELFF	TGCGCCAGCACCCGACAGGGTACCGGGGAGCTGTTTTTT
TRBV5-1	TRBJ1-6	many	TRBD1	CASSVGGPAGSYNSPLHF	TGCGCCAGCAGCGTAGGGGGCCCTGCTGGCTCCTATAATTCACCCCTCCACTTT
TRBV29-1	TRBJ1-1	many	NA	CSGDLNTEAFF	TGCAGCGGGGACTTGAACACTGAAGCTTTCTTT
TRBV6-1	TRBJ2-5	many	TRBD1	CASRRDRGQETQYF	TGTGCCAGCAGACGGGACAGGGGACAAGAGACCCAGTACTTC
TRBV4-1	TRBJ2-6	many	NA	CASSQVSSGANVLTF	TGCGCCAGCAGCCAAGTATCATCTGGGGCCAACGTCCTGACTTTC
TRBV12-3/TRBV12-4	TRBJ1-2	many	TRBD1	CASSLAGQAFNYGYTF	TGTGCCAGCAGTTTAGCCGGACAGGCCTTTAACTATGGCTACACCTTC
TRBV19	TRBJ2-7	few	NA	CASSIAQGSYEQYF	TGTGCCAGTAGTATAGCACAGGGCTCCTACGAGCAGTACTTC
TRBV6-1	TRBJ2-7	many	TRBD1	CASRIDRGSYEQYF	TGTGCCAGCAGGATCGACAGGGGGTCCTACGAGCAGTACTTC
TRBV30	TRBJ2-7	many	NA	CACQGSRSYEQYF	TGTGCCTGTCAGGGTTCACGCTCCTACGAGCAGTACTTC
TRBV5-1	TRBJ2-5	many	TRBD2	CASSFTLAGETQYF	TGCGCCAGCAGCTTCACCCTAGCGGGAGAGACCCAGTACTTC
TRBV10-3	TRBJ2-7	NA	TRBD1	CATLYWGQGASAYEQYF	TGTGCCACCCTCTATTGGGGACAGGGGGCGTCGGCCTACGAGCAGTACTTC
TRBV28	TRBJ1-1	many	TRBD1	CASSADRGLNTEAFF	TGTGCCAGCAGTGCAGACAGGGGATTGAACACTGAAGCTTTCTTT
TRBV12-3/TRBV12-4	TRBJ1-1	many	NA	CASSYTTQNTEAFF	TGTGCCAGCAGTTATACCACCCAAAACACTGAAGCTTTCTTT
TRBV12-3/TRBV12-4	TRBJ1-5	many	TRBD1	CASSGGTGNQPQHF	TGTGCCAGCAGCGGCGGGACAGGGAATCAGCCCCAGCATTTT